One and the same sample provided the 30 T cell receptor beta chains below, sequenced in a study of blood T cell repertoires in COVID-19. The method was immunoSEQ multiplex PCR; TCRdb's version includes in-frame clones alone and lacks a portion of them. The sample has 75,000 to 85,000 clones, 88% seen once. Sample: peripheral blood. These receptors all come from a middle-aged man with active COVID-19.

The chain recombines TRBV24-1 with TRBJ2-1; TRBD1 agrees at 9 bases. Germline V gene data show CDR1 as KGHDR and CDR2 as SFDVKD. J was trimmed by 0 bases and V by 9 bases; bases with no gene match: 11. The CDR3 is 17 amino acids. As DNA, the CDR3 is TGTGCCACCGGGACAGGGAGGGCTAGTTCCTCCTACAATGAGCAGTTCTTC. It yields the protein CATGTGRASSSYNEQFF.

This chain joins TRBV5-6 and TRBJ2-1, with D tentatively TRBD2 (5 bases). CDR3 length: 16 amino acids. Between the trimmed V and J ends, which lost 3 bases and 1 base, there was a span of 14 bases. Per the germline V gene, CDR1 is SGHDT and CDR2 is YYEEEE. DNA of the CDR3: TGTGCCAGCAGCTCCGGACGGAGGATTTCCTACAATGAGCAGTTCTTC. It is translated as CASSSGRRISYNEQFF. Using reference TRBV5-6 and TRBJ2-1 for the parts outside the CDR3, the full variable domain is DAGVTQSPTHLIKTRGQQVTLRCSPKSGHDTVSWYQQALGQGPQFIFQYYEEEERQRGNFPDRFSGHQFPNYSSELNVNALLLGDSALYLCASSSGRRISYNEQFFGPGTRLTVL.

The J gene is TRBJ1-1, the V gene TRBV28; D may be TRBD1 (5 bases). This CDR3 is 12 amino acids long. Germline V CDR1 and CDR2: MDHEN, SYDVKM. V lost 6 bases to trimming and J lost 8 bases, with 13 bases between them. CDR3 in DNA: TGTGCCAGCAGGGGGGAGGTGAGGGAAGCTTTCTTT. It codes for CASRGEVREAFF. The complete variable domain, with remaining parts taken from reference TRBV28 and TRBJ1-1, reads DVKVTQSSRYLVKRTGEKVFLECVQDMDHENMFWYRQDPGLGLRLIYFSYDVKMKEKGDIPEGYSVSREKKERFSLILESASTNQTSMYLCASRGEVREAFFGQGTRLTVV.

The chain joins TRBV18 to TRBJ1-2; 7 nucleotides line up with TRBD1. V lost 0 bases to trimming and J lost 9 bases; unmatched junction nucleotides: 7. The germline gives CDR1 KGHSH, CDR2 LQKENI. The CDR3 has 14 amino acids. CDR3 loop: CASSPPSQQGSYTF. CDR3 DNA: TGTGCCAGCTCACCACCGTCTCAACAGGGGAGCTACACCTTC.

The chain combines TRBV7-2 with TRBJ1-2, with D unresolved. The V gene's germline CDR1 is SGHTA and CDR2 FQGNSA. V was pared by 3 bases and J by 14 bases, with 10 bases between. The CDR3 runs 10 residues. CDR3 sequence reads: CASSFYPRTF. CDR3 DNA sequence: TGTGCCAGCAGCTTTTACCCCAGGACCTTC.

V and J are TRBV10-3 and TRBJ1-2; no clear D. Germline lookup yields CDR1 ENHRY and CDR2 SYGVKD. The CDR3 is 14 residues long. Trimming removed 5 bases at V and 0 bases at J, with 10 bases between. The CDR3 spells CAISNMAANYGYTF. The CDR3, as DNA: TGTGCCATCAGTAACATGGCAGCTAACTATGGCTACACCTTC.

This clone was found once. The chain has TRBV7-6 and TRBJ1-2, with a weak D call TRBD1 (5 bases). Germline lookup yields CDR1 SGHVS and CDR2 FNYEAQ. Trimming shortened V by 1 base and J by 7 bases, and 16 bases separated the two germline ends. The CDR3 sequence is 15 residues long. CDR3 nucleotide sequence: TGTGCCAGCAGCTTAGAGTCCGAAGGGGTGGCTGGCTACACCTTC. It codes for CASSLESEGVAGYTF. Combining the CDR3 with reference TRBV7-6 and TRBJ1-2 gives the whole variable domain GAGVSQSPRYKVTKRGQDVALRCDPISGHVSLYWYRQALGQGPEFLTYFNYEAQQDKSGLPNDRFSAERPEGSISTLTIQRTEQRDSAMYRCASSLESEGVAGYTFGSGTRLTVV.

This clone was found once. V gene TRBV5-1 combines with J gene TRBJ1-2; 11 nucleotides align to TRBD1. The CDR3 runs 15 residues. Germline CDR1 SGHRS, CDR2 YFSETQ. V was clipped by 6 bases and J by 8 bases; unmatched bases: 12. CDR3 in amino acids: CASTPRTGGRQGYTF. As DNA, the CDR3 is TGCGCCAGCACGCCCCGGACAGGGGGCAGGCAAGGCTACACCTTC.

The chain combines TRBV4-2 with TRBJ2-2, with D possibly being TRBD2 (5 bases). Trimming left V 3 bases short and J 0 bases short, with 11 bases between. The CDR3 length is 16 residues. In germline, CDR1 is LGHNA, CDR2 YNFKEQ. The CDR3, as DNA: TGTGCCAGCAGCCAGAATGTACTAGCGAACACCGGGGAGCTGTTTTTT. It translates to CASSQNVLANTGELFF.

The sample holds one count of this clone. J is TRBJ1-1 and V is TRBV9; possible D gene TRBD1, 5 bases. Deletions cut 5 bases from V and 1 base from J, with 15 bases between. There are 15 residues in the CDR3. Germline values: CDR1 SGDLS, CDR2 YYNGEE. CDR3 in amino acids: CASSPQGSKNTEAFF. CDR3 nucleotide sequence: TGTGCCAGCAGTCCTCAGGGATCTAAGAACACTGAAGCTTTCTTT.

The V call is TRBV6-5, the J call TRBJ2-1; 9 positions agree with TRBD2. Per germline, CDR1 MNHEY and CDR2 SVGAGI. The length of the CDR3 is 15 residues. The ends lost 3 bases at V and 6 bases at J; junction bases unmatched: 6. The CDR3, as DNA: TGTGCCAGCAGTTATCGGCTAGCGGGGCTCAATGAGCAGTTCTTC. Translated: CASSYRLAGLNEQFF.

The chain recombines TRBV28 with TRBJ2-2; 12 nucleotides line up with TRBD2. This CDR3 has 18 amino acids. The germline gives CDR1 MDHEN, CDR2 SYDVKM. The ends lost 2 bases at V and 5 bases at J; junction bases unmatched: 9. This CDR3 is CASSLRGLAGGPTGELFF. CDR3 nucleotides: TGTGCCAGCAGTTTACGGGGGCTAGCGGGAGGGCCAACCGGGGAGCTGTTTTTT.

This chain joins TRBV28 and TRBJ2-7; the D gene is possibly TRBD1 (6 bases). Trimming pared 5 bases from V and 6 bases from J, leaving 17 bases between. Germline lookup yields CDR1 MDHEN and CDR2 SYDVKM. The CDR3 is 14 residues long. The CDR3 loop reads CASSPEQGPREQYF. For the CDR3, the DNA is TGTGCCAGCAGTCCAGAACAGGGCCCCCGCGAGCAGTACTTC. The full variable domain, in which reference TRBV28 and TRBJ2-7 provide the parts outside the CDR3, is DVKVTQSSRYLVKRTGEKVFLECVQDMDHENMFWYRQDPGLGLRLIYFSYDVKMKEKGDIPEGYSVSREKKERFSLILESASTNQTSMYLCASSPEQGPREQYFGPGTRLTVT.

This clone was counted a few times. V gene TRBV28 combines with J gene TRBJ2-7, with a tentative D call TRBD1 (6 bases). The germline CDR1 and CDR2 sequences are MDHEN and SYDVKM. V gave up 3 bases and J gave up 2 bases, with 11 bases separating them. The CDR3 runs to 14 residues. Here the CDR3 reads CASSFQQGPYEQYF. The CDR3 DNA follows: TGTGCCAGCAGTTTCCAACAGGGCCCCTACGAGCAGTACTTC.

This clone was counted between two and nine times. The genes are TRBV7-9 and TRBJ2-6; D may be TRBD2 (5 bases). V dropped 2 bases and J dropped 0 bases, with 14 bases sitting between them. The CDR3 totals 18 residues. Germline V lookup: CDR1 SEHNR, CDR2 FQNEAQ (reference sequence). The CDR3 nucleotides read TGTGCCAGCAGCTTACTCGGGATTTCAATCTCTGGGGCCAACGTCCTGACTTTC. This gives the protein CASSLLGISISGANVLTF.

The chain recombines TRBV9 with TRBJ2-2; 7 nucleotides align to TRBD1. Trimming removed 0 bases from V and 5 bases from J; junction bases left unmatched: 1. The CDR3 runs to 14 residues. Germline lookup yields CDR1 SGDLS and CDR2 YYNGEE. CDR3 nucleotides: TGTGCCAGCAGCGTAGGACAGGGAACCGGGGAGCTGTTTTTT. Translated, it gives CASSVGQGTGELFF.

The chain recombines TRBV21-1 with TRBJ1-1; the tabulated D call, TRBD1, remains unverified against the DNA. TRBV21-1 is described as a pseudogene. This CDR3 region has 15 residues. This chain's CDR3 is CASSKGPTGGSEAFF. CDR3 nucleotide sequence: TGTGCCAGCAGCAAAGGACCTACAGGGGGGAGTGAAGCTTTCTTT.

The chain combines TRBV2 with TRBJ1-4; 8 bases fit TRBD1. Per the germline V gene, CDR1 is SNHLY and CDR2 is FYNNEI. This CDR3 is 16 amino acids long. V lost 7 bases, J lost 3 bases, and 10 bases stayed unmatched. This chain's CDR3 is CASIGQGAKPNEKLFF. The CDR3 DNA follows: TGTGCCAGCATCGGGCAGGGGGCGAAGCCTAATGAAAAACTGTTTTTT.

The chain uses TRBV6-2 or TRBV6-3 and TRBJ2-1; D possibly corresponds to TRBD1 (6 bases). Trimming removed 6 bases from V and 0 bases from J, with 12 bases in between. CDR1 MNHEY and CDR2 SVGEGT come from the germline V gene. The CDR3 sequence is 15 residues long. The CDR3 reads CASSPGHISYNEQFF. Here the CDR3 DNA reads TGTGCCAGCAGCCCGGGACACATCTCCTACAATGAGCAGTTCTTC.

V is TRBV15 and J is TRBJ2-7; 9 positions match TRBD1. The CDR3 totals 14 residues. Per germline, CDR1 LNHNV and CDR2 YYDKDF (reference sequence). The trim removed 5 bases at V and 6 bases at J, leaving 8 bases unmatched. CDR3 DNA sequence: TGTGCCACCAGCTTCGACAGGGGGGTAGGCGAGCAGTACTTC. Its translation: CATSFDRGVGEQYF. The full variable domain, with the rest looked up from reference TRBV15 and TRBJ2-7, is DAMVIQNPRYQVTQFGKPVTLSCSQTLNHNVMYWYQQKSSQAPKLLFHYYDKDFNNEADTPDNFQSRRPNTSFCFLDIRSPGLGDTAMYLCATSFDRGVGEQYFGPGTRLTVT.

This sequence joins TRBV28 and TRBJ1-2, with TRBD1 identical over 9 bases. This CDR3 contains 18 residues. With V trimmed by 5 bases and J by 3 bases, 16 bases remained unmatched. Germline V lookup: CDR1 MDHEN, CDR2 SYDVKM. This CDR3 reads CASSRAQGQGPLHYGYTF. CDR3 nucleotides: TGTGCCAGCAGTCGGGCCCAAGGACAGGGGCCCCTACACTATGGCTACACCTTC.

J is TRBJ2-2 and V is TRBV7-2; 12 bases match TRBD2. CDR1 and CDR2 from the germline V gene are SGHTA and FQGNSA. The junction had 0 bases not matched to a gene; V was cut back by 8 bases and J by 2 bases. There are 14 residues in the CDR3. The CDR3, as DNA: TGTGCCAGCGGACTAGCGGGAAACACCGGGGAGCTGTTTTTT. Amino acid sequence: CASGLAGNTGELFF.

CDR3 nucleotides: TGCAGCGCCCTGATGGCAAGTTCGGGTTCCGTCCACGAGCAGTACTTC. Translating it yields CSALMASSGSVHEQYF. This sequence joins TRBV29-1 and TRBJ2-7; D is unclear. The germline V gene encodes CDR1 SQVTM and CDR2 ANQGSEA. This CDR3 region has 16 residues. With 7 bases removed from V and 5 bases from J, the gap between germline ends came to 27 bases.

The chain carries TRBV19 and TRBJ1-2; TRBD1 matches 8 bases. V dropped 3 bases and J dropped 7; count of bases not matched to a gene: 4. The CDR3 loop spans 13 amino acids. Per the germline V gene, CDR1 is LNHDA and CDR2 is SQIVND (reference sequence). CDR3 sequence reads: CASSIQGATGYTF. In nucleotides, the CDR3 is TGTGCCAGTAGTATTCAGGGGGCGACTGGCTACACCTTC. Drawing the rest from reference TRBV19 and TRBJ1-2, the complete variable domain is DGGITQSPKYLFRKEGQNVTLSCEQNLNHDAMYWYRQDPGQGLRLIYYSQIVNDFQKGDIAEGYSVSREKKESFPLTVTSAQKNPTAFYLCASSIQGATGYTFGSGTRLTVV.

The rearrangement uses TRBV24-1 and TRBJ2-2; TRBD1 agrees at 8 bases. Losses at the gene ends were 6 bases for V and 7 bases for J; bases not matched to a gene: 9. This CDR3 comprises 15 residues. Germline values: CDR1 KGHDR, CDR2 SFDVKD. The chain's CDR3 is CATSSLAGGGGELFF. CDR3 in DNA: TGTGCCACCAGTTCCTTGGCAGGGGGCGGCGGGGAGCTGTTTTTT.

V usage is TRBV11-2 and J usage is TRBJ2-7; a possible D gene is TRBD2 (5 bases). V lost 3 bases and J lost 9, with 12 bases in between. Germline loops: CDR1 SGHAT, CDR2 FQNNGV. The length of the CDR3 is 12 residues. The DNA of the CDR3 is TGTGCCAGCAGCTTGCCCCCGGGAAGGCAGTACTTC. It encodes CASSLPPGRQYF.

This clone was observed a few times. The rearrangement links TRBV6-5 to TRBJ1-6; no firm D call. V gave up 8 bases and J gave up 7 bases, with 15 bases separating them. The CDR3 sequence is 14 residues long. CDR1 MNHEY and CDR2 SVGAGI come from the germline V gene. The CDR3 sequence: CASWRKRANSPLHF. In DNA, the CDR3 is TGTGCCAGCTGGAGGAAGAGGGCCAATTCACCCCTCCACTTT.

The rearrangement uses TRBV20-1 and TRBJ2-1; 10 nucleotides align to TRBD2. Germline-derived CDR1 and CDR2 are DFQATT and SNEGSKA (reference sequence). The CDR3 totals 16 residues. Trimming removed 3 bases from V and 0 bases from J; junction bases left unmatched: 5. The CDR3 sequence: CSASDPSGSSYNEQFF. The DNA for the CDR3 is TGCAGTGCTAGTGACCCTAGCGGGAGCTCCTACAATGAGCAGTTCTTC.

This sequence joins TRBV4-3 and TRBJ2-2; TRBD1 matches at 8 bases. CDR1 and CDR2 from the germline V gene are LGHNA and YSLEER. V gave up 1 base and J gave up 9 bases; unmatched junction bases: 10. CDR3 length equals 16 residues. In DNA form, the CDR3 reads TGCGCCAGCAGCCAAGCCGACAGGGGTGAGAAAAGGGAGCTGTTTTTT. The encoded protein is CASSQADRGEKRELFF.

The chain is built from TRBV3-1 (or the pseudogene TRBV3-2) and TRBJ2-6; the match to TRBD1 covers 10 bases. Germline V gives CDR1 LGHDT, CDR2 YNNKEL (reference sequence). The junction had 5 bases not matched to a gene; V was cut back by 6 bases and J by 0 bases. This CDR3 has 17 residues. CDR3 nucleotides: TGTGCCAGCAGGCAGGGGACAGGGGCCTCTGGGGCCAACGTCCTGACTTTC. Translated, it gives CASRQGTGASGANVLTF.